This T cell receptor (beta chain) was captured in a study of identical twins. Every sampled donor was Caucasian and healthy. A single record per CDR3 protein comes from TCRdb applying MiXCR to the 5' RACE reads. The profile shows some 200,000 distinct CDR3 sequences, around 6.9% of them singletons. Study findings and constraints: A partial confounding effect on zero-insertion analyses could come from invariant MAIT and iNKT cells. Beta out-of-frame twin sharing showed a weaker excess.

The germline CDR1 and CDR2 sequences are SGHKS and YYEKEE (reference sequence). After removal of 0 bases from V and 4 bases from J, the junction contained 4 bases not matched to a gene. This CDR3 comprises 14 residues. This clonotype has at least ten counts. Antigen specificity is unknown. These data are also associated with another study on yellow fever vaccine responses in identical twins.

V gene TRBV5-5 combines with J gene TRBJ2-7; 7 nucleotides align to TRBD2. Sequenced input: memory (CD45RO+) T cells sorted from blood. This clonotype was obtained from a woman aged 18-30 years in good health. CDR3 bases: TGTGCCAGCAGCTTGGACGGGGGAGGGTACGAGCAGTACTTC. This gives the protein CASSLDGGGYEQYF.